These 28 T cell receptor beta chains share one sample of origin, sequenced in a study of STAT5B mutations in CD4+ large granular lymphocyte leukemia. Here immunoSEQ multiplex PCR was the method, and the copy in TCRdb shows in-frame clones only, minus some. The table shows tens of thousands of clones, with less than 80% occurring only once. Sequencing was carried out using CD4+ T cells from blood buffy coats. These receptors were collected from a human donor in good health.

The chain is built from TRBV5-1 and TRBJ1-4, with 9 bases that match TRBD1. Germline values: CDR1 SGHRS, CDR2 YFSETQ. V trimming: 0 bases; J trimming: 8 bases; junction bases outside the gene matches: 5. The CDR3 extends over 15 amino acids. The CDR3 sequence is CASSLAGQGYEKLFF. DNA for the CDR3: TGCGCCAGCAGCTTGGCGGGACAGGGTTACGAAAAACTGTTTTTT.

The rearrangement uses TRBV4-1 and TRBJ1-1, with a tentative D call TRBD1 (5 bases). CDR1 and CDR2 (germline): MGHRA, YSYEKL. The CDR3 is made up of 17 amino acids. The V end was cut by 1 base, the J end by 6 bases, with 21 bases between. The CDR3 reads CASSQGLIGRDGPEAFF. CDR3 sequence (DNA): TGCGCCAGCAGCCAAGGACTTATTGGCAGGGACGGTCCTGAAGCTTTCTTT.

CDR3 coding DNA: TGCGCCAGCAGACGAGGGCTGAGCACTGAAGCTTTCTTT. Residues: CASRRGLSTEAFF. The chain recombines TRBV4-1 with TRBJ1-1; D gene uncertain. CDR1 and CDR2 (germline): MGHRA, YSYEKL. CDR3 length: 13 amino acids. Trimming cost V 6 bases and J 4 bases, with 12 bases left between them.

The chain carries TRBV18 and TRBJ1-2, with D perhaps TRBD1 (6 bases). V lost 3 bases, J lost 2 bases, and 10 bases lay in between. Germline lookup yields CDR1 KGHSH and CDR2 LQKENI. The CDR3 sequence is 14 residues long. Here the CDR3 DNA reads TGTGCCAGCTCACCCAGTACAGGGAACTATGGCTACACCTTC. Translated: CASSPSTGNYGYTF.

The rearrangement links TRBV5-1 to TRBJ2-3; D not resolved. The germline V gene has CDR1 SGHRS and CDR2 YFSETQ. The length of the CDR3 is 12 residues. V dropped 1 base and J dropped 2 bases, with 2 bases sitting between them. DNA of the CDR3: TGCGCCAGCAGCTTGCCCACAGATACGCAGTATTTT. This gives the protein CASSLPTDTQYF.

This clone was seen a single time. This rearrangement joins TRBV11-1 to TRBJ2-1; D is perhaps TRBD1 or TRBD2 (6 bases each). V lost 1 base and J lost 3, with 10 bases in between. The CDR3 loop spans 15 amino acids. The germline gives CDR1 SGHAT, CDR2 FQDESV (reference sequence). The CDR3 spells CASSLEGGGYNEQFF. CDR3 sequence (DNA): TGTGCCAGCAGCTTAGAGGGGGGTGGCTACAATGAGCAGTTCTTC.

CDR3 in amino acids: CATSRGGGAGTYGYTF. DNA for the CDR3: TGTGCCACCAGCAGAGGAGGGGGGGCTGGGACTTATGGCTACACCTTC. The chain uses TRBV15 and TRBJ1-2; TRBD1 is a possible D gene (6 bases). The germline gives CDR1 LNHNV, CDR2 YYDKDF (reference sequence). This CDR3 has 16 residues. Trimming shortened V by 1 base and J by 5 bases, and 17 bases separated the two germline ends.

This chain uses TRBV7-8 with TRBJ2-7, with TRBD1 matching over 10 bases. Germline V gene sequence: CDR1 SGHVS, CDR2 FQNEAQ. The CDR3 contains 15 residues. Germline trimming cut 3 bases from V and 7 bases from J; bases unmatched to any gene: 9. The CDR3 spells CASSFGQGGLGEQYF. The CDR3 DNA follows: TGTGCCAGCAGCTTCGGACAGGGGGGGCTAGGGGAGCAGTACTTC. Full variable domain (missing parts from reference TRBV7-8 and TRBJ2-7): GAGVSQSPRYKVAKRGQDVALRCDPISGHVSLFWYQQALGQGPEFLTYFQNEAQLDKSGLPSDRFFAERPEGSVSTLKIQRTQQEDSAVYLCASSFGQGGLGEQYFGPGTRLTVT.

The genes are TRBV7-6 and TRBJ2-5, with a possible D match to TRBD1 (5 bases). V lost 7 bases, J lost 2 bases, and 14 bases lay in between. There are 14 residues in the CDR3. Germline V lookup: CDR1 SGHVS, CDR2 FNYEAQ. The CDR3: CASTQTASQETQYF. As DNA, the CDR3 is TGTGCCAGCACTCAGACAGCCTCTCAAGAGACCCAGTACTTC.

The CDR3 nucleotides are TGTGCCAGCTCTTGGGAGGGTAGCACTGAAGCTTTCTTT. Amino acid sequence: CASSWEGSTEAFF. The V gene is TRBV18, the J gene TRBJ1-1; D gene ambiguous. V lost 6 bases and J lost 4, with 12 bases in between. Germline V CDR1 and CDR2: KGHSH, LQKENI. This CDR3 is 13 amino acids long.

The chain couples TRBV5-1 to TRBJ2-7, with 7 bases lining up with TRBD1. The junction had 3 bases not matched to a gene; V was cut back by 0 bases and J by 3 bases. The CDR3 is 14 amino acids. CDR1 is SGHRS and CDR2 is YFSETQ in the germline V gene. The CDR3: CASSLAGTDYEQYF. The CDR3 nucleotides read TGCGCCAGCAGCTTGGCCGGGACAGACTACGAGCAGTACTTC.

V is TRBV19 and J is TRBJ2-1; D perhaps matches TRBD2 (7 bases). V was clipped by 7 bases and J by 7 bases, with 23 bases between them. The CDR3 is made up of 16 amino acids. CDR1 is LNHDA and CDR2 is SQIVND in the germline V gene (reference sequence). The CDR3 sequence: CASKPPGGQGLNEQFF. The CDR3 region has the DNA TGTGCCAGTAAGCCCCCGGGGGGCCAGGGGTTGAATGAGCAGTTCTTC.

The chain couples TRBV9 to TRBJ2-3; D is ambiguous. CDR3 length: 16 amino acids. The V and J ends lost 0 bases and 4 bases respectively, with 15 bases between them. Germline CDR1 and CDR2: SGDLS and YYNGEE. This CDR3 is CASSVAGQSVSDTQYF. The CDR3 DNA is TGTGCCAGCAGCGTAGCCGGTCAGTCAGTATCAGATACGCAGTATTTT.

The CDR3 loop is CASRADRSTYEQYF. CDR3 coding DNA: TGTGCCAGTCGGGCTGACAGGTCCACCTACGAGCAGTACTTC. The chain uses TRBV2 and TRBJ2-7, with D possibly TRBD1 on 6 matching bases. Germline values: CDR1 SNHLY, CDR2 FYNNEI. V was shortened by 9 bases and J by 2 bases, with 17 bases between the two germline ends. There are 14 residues in the CDR3.

The rearrangement uses TRBV5-8 and TRBJ2-7; no clear D gene. Germline V lookup: CDR1 SGHTS, CDR2 YDEGEE. The V gene lost 1 base and the J gene lost 3 bases, with 8 bases spanning the gap. This CDR3 spans 13 amino acids. Written as DNA, the CDR3 is TGTGCCAGCAGCTTGATGGGGTTCTACGAGCAGTACTTC. Its translation is CASSLMGFYEQYF. The entire variable domain, with the rest obtained from reference TRBV5-8 and TRBJ2-7, is as follows: EAGVTQSPTHLIKTRGQQATLRCSPISGHTSVYWYQQALGLGLQFLLWYDEGEERNRGNFPPRFSGRQFPNYSSELNVNALELEDSALYLCASSLMGFYEQYFGPGTRLTVT.

V gene TRBV28 combines with J gene TRBJ2-6, with TRBD1 matching over 9 bases. The CDR3 runs to 16 residues. Trimming at V came to 8 bases and at J to 0 bases, leaving 5 bases not matched to a gene. The germline V gene encodes CDR1 MDHEN and CDR2 SYDVKM. CDR3 sequence: CASRQGGSSGANVLTF. The CDR3 coding sequence is TGTGCCAGCCGACAGGGGGGGAGCTCTGGGGCCAACGTCCTGACTTTC.

This clone occurred a few times. The rearrangement joins TRBV4-2 to TRBJ1-4; the D gene is possibly TRBD1 (5 bases). Per the germline V gene, CDR1 is LGHNA and CDR2 is YNFKEQ. With 0 bases removed from V and 8 bases from J, the gap between germline ends came to 16 bases. The CDR3 sequence is 16 residues long. The CDR3 DNA reads TGTGCCAGCAGCCAAGATCGGGCAGGGAATACCGAAAAACTGTTTTTT. It codes for CASSQDRAGNTEKLFF.

This chain links TRBV30 with TRBJ2-2, with D tentatively TRBD1 (6 bases). V lost 7 bases to trimming and J lost 0 bases, with 9 bases between them. Germline V CDR1 and CDR2: GTSNPN, SVGIG (reference sequence). The CDR3 totals 13 residues. CDR3 sequence reads: CALDSANTGELFF. The CDR3 DNA is TGTGCCTTGGACAGCGCGAACACCGGGGAGCTGTTTTTT.

V is TRBV5-6 and J is TRBJ2-7; 10 bases agree with TRBD2. This CDR3 spans 14 amino acids. The V and J ends lost 4 bases and 2 bases, in that order; junction bases with no gene match: 3. Germline CDR1 is SGHDT and CDR2 is YYEEEE. The CDR3 is CASSGLAETYEQYF. For the CDR3, the DNA is TGTGCCAGCAGCGGACTAGCGGAAACCTACGAGCAGTACTTC.

This clone appeared a few times. The chain has TRBV4-1 and TRBJ1-1; no clear D. Germline-derived CDR1 and CDR2 are MGHRA and YSYEKL. V was pared by 6 bases and J by 1 base, with 18 bases between. This CDR3 contains 16 residues. In DNA form, the CDR3 reads TGCGCCAGCAGGGCAACGGGCCAAAATAAGAACACTGAAGCTTTCTTT. Translating gives CASRATGQNKNTEAFF.

CDR3 coding DNA: TGTGCCAGCAGTTTAGGACAGGGCCGGTCGCACACTGAAGCTTTCTTT. Encoded protein: CASSLGQGRSHTEAFF. The chain combines TRBV28 with TRBJ1-1; 8 nucleotides align to TRBD1. The V segment lost 2 bases and the J segment 3 bases; nucleotides outside the gene matches: 8. The CDR3 has 16 amino acids. Germline V gene lookup returns CDR1 MDHEN and CDR2 SYDVKM.

For the CDR3, the DNA is TGTGCCATCAGTGAGTCGACCCTGACAGGTTCCTACGAGCAGTACTTC. Amino acids: CAISESTLTGSYEQYF. The chain carries TRBV10-3 and TRBJ2-7; TRBD1 is a possible D gene (6 bases). This CDR3 contains 16 residues. Germline V gene data show CDR1 as ENHRY and CDR2 as SYGVKD. Trimming pared 0 bases from V and 1 base from J, leaving 13 bases between.

J is TRBJ1-1 and V is TRBV6-5, with no clear D. Trimming cost V 0 bases and J 3 bases, with 11 bases left between them. The CDR3 is made up of 15 amino acids. The germline V gene has CDR1 MNHEY and CDR2 SVGAGI. The CDR3 sequence: CASSYSIQGDTEAFF. DNA of the CDR3: TGTGCCAGCAGTTACTCGATTCAAGGAGACACTGAAGCTTTCTTT.

This chain uses TRBV11-2 with TRBJ1-1; the D gene is possibly TRBD1 (5 bases). The CDR3 contains 15 residues. CDR1 and CDR2 (germline): SGHAT, FQNNGV. With 2 bases removed from V and 1 base from J, the gap between germline ends came to 11 bases. Here the CDR3 DNA reads TGTGCCAGCAGCTTATCGGGACTGAAGAACACTGAAGCTTTCTTT. Encoded protein: CASSLSGLKNTEAFF.

Here the CDR3 DNA reads TGCGCCAGCAGCTTGGACATAACCTACGAGCAGTACTTC. It codes for CASSLDITYEQYF. V and J are TRBV5-1 and TRBJ2-7; D uncertain. Trimming took off 0 bases at V and 2 bases at J, with 6 bases between the two ends. Germline V gene data show CDR1 as SGHRS and CDR2 as YFSETQ. The CDR3 runs to 13 residues.

The J gene is TRBJ2-5, the V gene TRBV5-5, with TRBD2 identical over 9 bases. CDR1 is SGHKS and CDR2 is YYEKEE in the germline V gene (reference sequence). This CDR3 has 19 amino acids. Trimming took 4 bases from V and 6 from J; bases not matched to a gene: 22. The CDR3 loop reads CASSPVDVSGLASLKTQYF. Here the CDR3 DNA reads TGTGCCAGCAGCCCGGTAGACGTGTCCGGACTAGCGTCCTTGAAGACCCAGTACTTC.

The V gene is TRBV2, the J gene TRBJ2-6, with TRBD2 as a possible D gene (5 bases). The CDR3 sequence is 16 residues long. V was clipped by 4 bases and J by 0 bases, with 10 bases between them. The V gene's germline CDR1 is SNHLY and CDR2 FYNNEI. This CDR3 reads CASSASRGSGANVLTF. The CDR3 DNA follows: TGTGCCAGCAGTGCTTCTCGGGGCTCTGGGGCCAACGTCCTGACTTTC.

The chain joins TRBV21-1 to TRBJ2-2; TRBD1 is the table's D call, not checked against the DNA. TRBV21-1 is designated a pseudogene. CDR3 length: 15 amino acids. The CDR3 region is CASSKTGGWTGELFF. CDR3 coding DNA: TGTGCCAGCAGCAAGACAGGGGGCTGGACCGGGGAGCTGTTTTTT.